The text below deals with one T cell receptor beta chain. Its antigen is unknown. The method was immunoSEQ multiplex PCR; TCRdb's version includes in-frame clones alone and lacks a portion of them. The table includes roughly 60,000 clones, roughly three quarters detected once. This entry is derived from a study of memory CD4+ T cells and cytomegalovirus serostatus. Study-level points and caveats: 67 of 164 known CMV-associated TCRbeta sequences appeared in CD4+ memory.

The sort gate was single viable CD3+CD4+CD8-CD45RO+ cells for memory CD4+ T cells. The J segment lost 3 bases and the V segment lost 3 bases, leaving 9 bases of the junction unmatched. The CDR3 is 17 amino acids. CDR1 is MGHDK, CDR2 SYGVNS, per germline. The specimen was memory CD4+ T cells from blood. The TCR was taken from an adult in good health and CMV-seronegative. J is TRBJ1-4 and V is TRBV25-1, with 8 nucleotides matching TRBD1. The DNA for the CDR3 is TGTGCCAGCAGTGACCCCAGGGGGCTGGTAGCTAATGAAAAACTGTTTTTT. Protein: CASSDPRGLVANEKLFF.